Shown below are 20 T cell receptor beta chains from a single sample sequenced in a study of T cells in localized non-small cell lung cancer. Sequencing was performed with immunoSEQ multiplex PCR; in TCRdb, only in-frame clones are kept and a portion is missing. This sample yields fewer than 8,000 clones, of which roughly half are seen a single time; about 3.8% belongs to the top ten. Sequences were derived from lymph node tissue, sampled before any cancer treatment. These receptors originate from a man between 40 and 70 years old with stage I lung adenocarcinoma.

This clone is medium-sized. The chain uses TRBV11-3 and TRBJ1-2, with unresolved D. Trimming cost V 3 bases and J 3 bases, with 11 bases left between them. CDR3 size: 14 residues. Germline V gives CDR1 SGHNT, CDR2 YENEEA. The CDR3 DNA is TGTGCCAGCAGCTTGCGAGGAGTTGACTATGGCTACACCTTC. It yields the protein CASSLRGVDYGYTF.

This clone was detected a few times. The J gene is TRBJ1-2, the V gene TRBV11-3, with D maybe TRBD1 (6 bases). V gave up 5 bases and J gave up 2 bases, with 15 bases separating them. CDR3 size: 15 residues. Germline CDR1 and CDR2: SGHNT and YENEEA. The CDR3 coding sequence is TGTGCCAGCAGCCCGAGTGGGACACACAACTATGGCTACACCTTC. It translates to CASSPSGTHNYGYTF.

This rearrangement joins TRBV28 to TRBJ2-3; the D call may be TRBD1 or TRBD2 (5 bases each). Trimming took off 5 bases at V and 4 bases at J, with 10 bases between the two ends. Germline CDR1 and CDR2: MDHEN and SYDVKM. CDR3 size: 13 residues. CDR3 sequence (DNA): TGTGCCAGCAGTCAGGGAGTACCAGATACGCAGTATTTT. Translating gives CASSQGVPDTQYF.

The chain is built from TRBV9 and TRBJ2-7; 13 positions agree with TRBD2. The CDR3 extends over 16 amino acids. Germline CDR1 and CDR2: SGDLS and YYNGEE. The ends lost 4 bases at V and 5 bases at J; junction bases unmatched: 9. As DNA, the CDR3 is TGTGCCAGCAGCCCCCCCGGGACTAGCGGGAATAACGAGCAGTACTTC. As protein: CASSPPGTSGNNEQYF.

CDR3 sequence reads: CASSLGGAGETQYF. In nucleotides, the CDR3 is TGTGCCAGTAGTCTGGGAGGCGCCGGGGAGACCCAGTACTTC. V gene TRBV19 combines with J gene TRBJ2-5; a weak D match, TRBD2 (6 bases). Deletions cut 5 bases from V and 5 bases from J, with 15 bases between. CDR3 size: 14 residues. Per germline, CDR1 LNHDA and CDR2 SQIVND (reference sequence).

This clone was detected only a few times. The genes are TRBV19 and TRBJ2-1; D gene uncertain. The CDR3 spans 12 residues. Trimming removed 3 bases at V and 6 bases at J, with 6 bases between. Looked up from germline, CDR1 is LNHDA and CDR2 is SQIVND (reference sequence). The chain's CDR3 is CASSIPPNEQFF. The CDR3 DNA sequence: TGTGCCAGTAGTATCCCCCCCAATGAGCAGTTCTTC.

This clone was counted between two and nine times. This chain joins TRBV6-8 and TRBJ2-1; 9 positions match TRBD2. V shed 10 bases, J shed 4 bases, and the junction held 8 bases outside the gene matches. The germline V gene encodes CDR1 MNHGY and CDR2 SAAAGT. The CDR3 loop spans 14 amino acids. DNA of the CDR3: TGTGCCATCGGTTTAGCGGGAGCGTACAATGAGCAGTTCTTC. Translated: CAIGLAGAYNEQFF.

The gene calls are TRBV19 and TRBJ2-6; 12 positions agree with TRBD1. The V segment lost 5 bases and the J segment 1 base; nucleotides outside the gene matches: 9. The CDR3 spans 19 residues. The V gene's germline CDR1 is LNHDA and CDR2 SQIVND (reference sequence). The CDR3 DNA sequence: TGTGCCAGTAGTCCAAGTCCGGGACAGGGGGCTTCTGGGGCCAACGTCCTGACTTTC. Translating it yields CASSPSPGQGASGANVLTF.

This clone was recorded a few times. The chain combines TRBV9 with TRBJ1-1; 7 bases match TRBD1. CDR1 and CDR2 (germline): SGDLS, YYNGEE. This CDR3 region has 12 residues. V lost 4 bases and J lost 11; bases outside the gene matches: 8. The CDR3 is CASSNPTGNAFF. CDR3 nucleotides: TGTGCCAGCAGCAATCCGACAGGGAACGCTTTCTTT. Full variable domain (missing parts from reference TRBV9 and TRBJ1-1): DSGVTQTPKHLITATGQRVTLRCSPRSGDLSVYWYQQSLDQGLQFLIQYYNGEERAKGNILERFSAQQFPDLHSELNLSSLELGDSALYFCASSNPTGNAFFGQGTRLTVV.

In its sample, this clone was seen a few times. The genes are TRBV6-8 and TRBJ2-7; 11 bases align to TRBD2. CDR3 length: 14 amino acids. CDR1 and CDR2 (germline): MNHGY, SAAAGT. The ends lost 7 bases at V and 6 bases at J; junction bases unmatched: 8. CDR3 protein: CASTNSGRAGEQYF. CDR3 DNA sequence: TGTGCCAGCACCAATAGCGGGAGGGCGGGCGAGCAGTACTTC.

The chain couples TRBV6-8 to TRBJ2-1, with 10 bases lining up with TRBD1. Trimming removed 6 bases from V and 7 bases from J; junction bases left unmatched: 9. The CDR3 is 15 residues long. Germline V CDR1 and CDR2: MNHGY, SAAAGT. For the CDR3, the DNA is TGTGCCAGCAGCCCAGCCGGGACAGGGGTAAATGAGCAGTTCTTC. Protein: CASSPAGTGVNEQFF.

This chain links TRBV28 with TRBJ1-1; D is perhaps TRBD1 (6 bases). The CDR3 covers 13 residues. CDR1 is MDHEN and CDR2 is SYDVKM in the germline V gene. V gave up 10 bases and J gave up 1 base, with 13 bases separating them. The CDR3 DNA is TGTGCCACCCAAACAGGGTGGAACACTGAAGCTTTCTTT. Amino acids: CATQTGWNTEAFF. Drawing the rest from reference TRBV28 and TRBJ1-1, the complete variable domain is DVKVTQSSRYLVKRTGEKVFLECVQDMDHENMFWYRQDPGLGLRLIYFSYDVKMKEKGDIPEGYSVSREKKERFSLILESASTNQTSMYLCATQTGWNTEAFFGQGTRLTVV.

The CDR3 bases are TGTGCCAGCAGTTACCGTAACACAGATACGCAGTATTTT. Residues: CASSYRNTDTQYF. This chain connects TRBV28 to TRBJ2-3; D unresolved. The V end was cut by 4 bases, the J end by 2 bases, with 7 bases between. This CDR3 has 13 amino acids. Germline CDR1 reads MDHEN; CDR2 reads SYDVKM.

This clone was detected only a few times. The rearrangement joins TRBV11-3 to TRBJ1-1; D remains unclear. Germline assignment: CDR1 SGHNT and CDR2 YENEEA. The CDR3 length is 14 residues. V shed 1 base and J shed 3 bases, with 9 bases lying between them. The CDR3 nucleotides read TGTGCCAGCAGCTTAGTGGGTCGGTACACTGAAGCTTTCTTT. It is translated as CASSLVGRYTEAFF.

This clone was observed a handful of times. The V gene is TRBV9, the J gene TRBJ1-3; 8 bases agree with TRBD1. Per germline, CDR1 SGDLS and CDR2 YYNGEE. This CDR3 comprises 15 residues. After removal of 3 bases from V and 4 bases from J, the junction contained 6 bases not matched to a gene. CDR3 sequence reads: CASSGQGSSGNTIYF. For the CDR3, the DNA is TGTGCCAGCAGCGGACAGGGGTCATCGGGAAACACCATATATTTT.

A few counts support this clone. This chain joins TRBV1 and TRBJ2-5; TRBD1, the D gene given by the table, was not confirmed from the DNA. TRBV1 corresponds to a pseudogene. The CDR3 length is 15 residues. The CDR3 region is CASSQVLRAQETQYF. The DNA for the CDR3 is TGCGCCAGCAGCCAAGTTCTCAGGGCCCAAGAGACCCAGTACTTC.

The CDR3 reads CASTHPNQDTIYF. DNA of the CDR3: TGTGCCAGTACCCATCCGAATCAAGACACCATATATTTT. The J gene is TRBJ1-3, the V gene TRBV19; no clear D. The CDR3 consists of 13 residues. Germline CDR1 LNHDA, CDR2 SQIVND (reference sequence). V dropped 7 bases and J dropped 8 bases, with 15 bases sitting between them.

The V and J genes are TRBV19 and TRBJ2-1; 9 bases fit TRBD2. Germline CDR1 reads LNHDA; CDR2 reads SQIVND (reference sequence). The CDR3 contains 15 residues. Trimming took 5 bases from V and 0 from J; bases not matched to a gene: 2. The CDR3 DNA sequence: TGTGCCAGTAGTCTAGCGGGAAGCTCCTACAATGAGCAGTTCTTC. This codes for CASSLAGSSYNEQFF.

The CDR3 loop is CASSIEVGEQYF. CDR3 nucleotide sequence: TGTGCCAGTAGTATAGAAGTAGGCGAGCAGTACTTC. The genes are TRBV19 and TRBJ2-7; unclear D gene. The ends were cut back, 0 bases at V and 6 bases at J, with 6 bases in the middle. The CDR3 covers 12 residues. CDR1 is LNHDA, CDR2 SQIVND, per germline (reference sequence).

This clone was detected only a few times. The V gene is TRBV6-8, the J gene TRBJ1-2; D not certain. V was trimmed by 4 bases and J by 6 bases, leaving 15 bases between them. Germline CDR1 and CDR2: MNHGY and SAAAGT. This CDR3 contains 14 residues. The DNA of the CDR3 is TGTGCCAGCAGTTTCTCTCGGGCAGCTCATGGCTACACCTTC. Its translation: CASSFSRAAHGYTF.